This TCR beta chain appears in the sequencing data of a study of T cell changes during pregnancy in multiple sclerosis. Germline lookup yields CDR1 LGHNA and CDR2 YNFKEQ. V lost 4 bases and J lost 2; bases outside the gene matches: 7. This CDR3 comprises 16 residues. Assay used: immunoSEQ multiplex PCR; TCRdb lists only in-frame clones, some missing. The sample holds tens of thousands of clones, around 94% seen once. This receptor was identified in a female donor with multiple sclerosis, enrolled in a pregnancy study. The genes are TRBV4-2 and TRBJ2-7; 11 nucleotides line up with TRBD2. Here the sequenced sample was peripheral blood, taken after pregnancy. CDR3 DNA: TGTGCCAGCAGCCGGATGACTAGCGGGGCGGCCTACGAGCAGTACTTC. It yields the protein CASSRMTSGAAYEQYF.